This entry lists 12 T cell receptor beta chains sequenced from one sample in a study of blood T cells in healthy people across ages. Primed by a sample-barcoded 5' primer and a J-beta primer mix, a second PCR proceeded for about 6 to 12 cycles. TCRdb recomputed calls from the 5' RACE reads with MiXCR, one row per CDR3 protein. Among 1.5 million to 2 million distinct CDR3 sequences, around half were seen once, and the ten largest hold approximately 2.1%. Sequenced: blood. These receptors all stem from a woman aged 40 to 55 in good health.

This chain uses TRBV14 with TRBJ2-1; TRBD1 agrees at 10 bases. The CDR3 totals 16 residues. V lost 1 base and J lost 9; bases outside the gene matches: 9. CDR1 is SGHDN and CDR2 is FVKESK in the germline V gene. CDR3 nucleotides: TGTGCCAGCAGCCAAGTAAGGGGGACAGGGGTTGGTGAGCAGTTCTTC. Amino acids: CASSQVRGTGVGEQFF.

This clonotype appeared once. The genes are TRBV3-1 and TRBJ2-2, with 9 bases that match TRBD2. The junction had 8 bases not matched to a gene; V was cut back by 4 bases and J by 5 bases. The CDR3 extends over 16 amino acids. The germline V gene encodes CDR1 LGHDT and CDR2 YNNKEL (reference sequence). The CDR3, as DNA: TGTGCCAGCAGCCTCACGCCGAGCGGGGGGACCGGGGAGCTGTTTTTT. Its protein is CASSLTPSGGTGELFF.

The CDR3 nucleotides are TGTGCCAGCAGCAGGGGGGACATCTACGAGCAGTACTTC. This sequence encodes CASSRGDIYEQYF. The V call is TRBV6-6, the J call TRBJ2-4; weak D call: TRBD1 (7 bases). The end of the DNA is better explained by TRBJ2-7, so the J call may be wrong. The CDR3 is 13 residues long. CDR1 is MNHNY and CDR2 is SVGAGI in the germline V gene (reference sequence).

This clonotype was detected only a few times. CDR3 protein: CASSPRTASSYEQYF. The CDR3 DNA reads as TGTGCCAGCTCACCACGGACAGCTAGCTCCTACGAGCAGTACTTC. The rearrangement joins TRBV18 to TRBJ2-7; D may be TRBD1 (6 bases). The CDR3 is 15 residues long. The germline V gene has CDR1 KGHSH and CDR2 LQKENI. V was trimmed by 1 base and J by 0 bases, leaving 10 bases between them.

The chain joins TRBV10-2 to TRBJ2-1; D may correspond to TRBD1 or TRBD2 (6 bases each). CDR3 length: 15 amino acids. Germline V gene data show CDR1 as WSHSY and CDR2 as SAAADI. V was pared by 0 bases and J by 9 bases, with 15 bases between. The CDR3 is CASSESGRGVGEQFF. The CDR3 nucleotides read TGCGCCAGCAGTGAGTCGGGAAGGGGGGTTGGTGAGCAGTTCTTC.

This clonotype was detected only a few times. The rearrangement uses TRBV20-1 and TRBJ2-1; 7 bases match TRBD2. V was pared by 0 bases and J by 4 bases, with 9 bases of the junction left unmatched. The CDR3 runs to 16 residues. CDR1 is DFQATT and CDR2 is SNEGSKA in the germline V gene (reference sequence). The CDR3 DNA sequence: TGCAGTGCTAGAGAAGAACGGGAGGCCACTTACAATGAGCAGTTCTTC. Encoded protein: CSAREEREATYNEQFF.

This clonotype was counted once. The rearrangement links TRBV3-1 to TRBJ1-5; D not resolved. Trimming removed 5 bases from V and 2 bases from J, with 13 bases in between. The CDR3 runs 15 residues. Germline CDR1 reads LGHDT; CDR2 reads YNNKEL (reference sequence). The CDR3: CASSAQVSGNQPQHF. Here the CDR3 DNA reads TGTGCCAGCAGCGCCCAGGTTTCGGGCAATCAGCCCCAGCATTTT.

Comment on this clonotype: The junction differs from germline at one of its ends, possibly a read error. The chain combines TRBV20-1 with TRBJ2-7, with 7 nucleotides matching TRBD1. The J call may be wrong; the DNA end is better matched by TRBJ2-5. Looked up from germline, CDR1 is DFQATT and CDR2 is SNEGSKA (reference sequence). This CDR3 has 15 residues. Here the CDR3 reads CRARTQGQTSLTQYF. The CDR3 DNA reads as TGCAGGGCTAGAACTCAGGGACAGACATCCTTGACCCAGTACTTC.

There are a few counts of this clonotype. The genes are TRBV29-1 and TRBJ2-7, with D possibly matching TRBD2 (7 bases). This CDR3 contains 14 residues. In germline, CDR1 is SQVTM, CDR2 ANQGSEA. Trimming pared 6 bases from V and 3 bases from J, leaving 18 bases between. The CDR3 spells CSVGEGGVIYEQYF. The CDR3 DNA follows: TGCAGCGTAGGTGAGGGGGGGGTAATCTACGAGCAGTACTTC.

This clonotype was seen only once. The chain employs TRBV6-2 or TRBV6-3 and TRBJ2-4; 10 nucleotides match TRBD2. The end of the DNA aligns better with TRBJ2-7, so the J call may be wrong. There are 15 residues in the CDR3. CDR1 and CDR2 (germline): MNHEY, SVGEGT. CDR3 amino acids: CASSCVAGGHYEQYF. The CDR3 bases are TGTGCCAGCAGTTGCGTAGCGGGGGGACACTACGAGCAGTACTTC.

The chain employs TRBV9 and TRBJ1-6; the D gene is possibly TRBD1 (6 bases). CDR3 length: 15 residues. Germline assignment: CDR1 SGDLS and CDR2 YYNGEE. V shed 1 base and J shed 7 bases, with 12 bases lying between them. CDR3 sequence (DNA): TGTGCCAGCAGCGTACAGGGCAGGGGAAATTCACCCCTCCACTTT. This encodes CASSVQGRGNSPLHF.

The CDR3 nucleotides are TGTGCCATCAGTGCGGAAGAACGTCAGCCCCAGCATTTT. Amino acid sequence: CAISAEERQPQHF. V usage is TRBV10-3 and J usage is TRBJ1-5, with D unclear. The V and J ends lost 4 bases and 6 bases respectively, with 10 bases between them. Per germline, CDR1 ENHRY and CDR2 SYGVKD. The CDR3 spans 13 residues.